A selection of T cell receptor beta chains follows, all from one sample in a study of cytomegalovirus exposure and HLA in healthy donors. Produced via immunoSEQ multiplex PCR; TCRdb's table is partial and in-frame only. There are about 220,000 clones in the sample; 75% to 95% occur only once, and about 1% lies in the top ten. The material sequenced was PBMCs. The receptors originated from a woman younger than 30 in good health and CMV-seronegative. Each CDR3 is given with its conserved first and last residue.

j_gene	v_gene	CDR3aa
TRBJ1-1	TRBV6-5	CASSFGDINTEAFF
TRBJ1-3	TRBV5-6	CASSLAGQPVGNTIYF
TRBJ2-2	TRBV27	CASSLLGGTGELFF
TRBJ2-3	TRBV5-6	CASSPSGRDTQYF
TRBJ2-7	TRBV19	CASSVSGAASYEQYF
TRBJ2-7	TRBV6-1	CASSVIYEQYF
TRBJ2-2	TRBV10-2	CASSRQRDTGELFF
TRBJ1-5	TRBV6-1	CASSLQGTPQHF
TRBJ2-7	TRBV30	CAWSRTGVSYEQYF
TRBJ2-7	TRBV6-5	CASSDRDIGEQYF
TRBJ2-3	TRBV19	CASSPDGGVAYF
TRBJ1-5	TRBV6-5	CASRETGNQPQHF
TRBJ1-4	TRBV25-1	CASSGTGGNEKLFF
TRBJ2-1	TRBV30	CAWSGAGVVRNEQFF
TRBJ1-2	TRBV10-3	CAISESAQGAGGYTF
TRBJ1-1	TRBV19	CASSRTGSVLTEAFF
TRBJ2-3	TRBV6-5	CASSYSGGAGTDTQYF
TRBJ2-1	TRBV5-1	CASSSSGNEQFF
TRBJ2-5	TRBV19	CASSGRPSGLQETQYF
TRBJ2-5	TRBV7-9	CASSHRDRGRSVSETQYF
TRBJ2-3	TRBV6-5	CASSGTSVSTDTQYF
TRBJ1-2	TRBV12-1	CASSAPRQSYGYTF
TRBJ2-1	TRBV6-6	CASGLAGGNNEQFF
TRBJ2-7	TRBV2	CASSEARAGDYEQYF
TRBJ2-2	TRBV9	CASSVGLVAGFNTNTGELFF
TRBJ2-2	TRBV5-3	CARSLIRDRENTGELFF
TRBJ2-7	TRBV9	CASSVRGAGERNEQYF
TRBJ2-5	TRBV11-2	CASSLITPGQRQETQYF
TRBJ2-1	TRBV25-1	CASSAGYNEQFF
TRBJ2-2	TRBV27	CASSFSTGGTGELFF
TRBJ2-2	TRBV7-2	CASSLGTANTGELFF
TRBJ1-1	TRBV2	CASTWDRVNTEAFF
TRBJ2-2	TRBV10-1	CASSVAWAGELFF
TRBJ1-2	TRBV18	CASSPVSSNYGYTF
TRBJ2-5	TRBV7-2	CASSLGSPTGQETQYF
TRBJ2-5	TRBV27	CASSPILAGGPGETQYF
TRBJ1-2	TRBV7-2	CASSLDRPSLYGYTF
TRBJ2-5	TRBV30	CAWSEASGTRETQYF
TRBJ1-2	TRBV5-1	CASSPRLPTGGGYTF
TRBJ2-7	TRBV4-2	CASSRTTGVYSYEQYF
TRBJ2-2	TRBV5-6	CASSLLTGATTGELFF
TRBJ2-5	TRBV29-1	CSVAGGPAGETQYF
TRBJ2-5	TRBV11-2	CASSLGEVTQYF
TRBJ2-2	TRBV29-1	CSVDINTGELFF
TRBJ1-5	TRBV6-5	CASSYHGTGPNQPQHF
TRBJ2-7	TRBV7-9	CASSLAGLVPYEQYF
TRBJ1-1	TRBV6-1	CASSEFTGMNTEAFF
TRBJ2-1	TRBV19	CASSIGGGRKSGEQFF
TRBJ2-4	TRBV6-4	CASRGVTREGPRAKNIQYF
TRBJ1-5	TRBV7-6	CASRNCPGQEFYSNQPQHF
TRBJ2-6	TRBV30	CASLGGWEPAANVLTF
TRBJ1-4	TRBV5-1	CASTGTGGEKLFF
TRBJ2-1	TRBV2	CASRSPRLVQTEQFF